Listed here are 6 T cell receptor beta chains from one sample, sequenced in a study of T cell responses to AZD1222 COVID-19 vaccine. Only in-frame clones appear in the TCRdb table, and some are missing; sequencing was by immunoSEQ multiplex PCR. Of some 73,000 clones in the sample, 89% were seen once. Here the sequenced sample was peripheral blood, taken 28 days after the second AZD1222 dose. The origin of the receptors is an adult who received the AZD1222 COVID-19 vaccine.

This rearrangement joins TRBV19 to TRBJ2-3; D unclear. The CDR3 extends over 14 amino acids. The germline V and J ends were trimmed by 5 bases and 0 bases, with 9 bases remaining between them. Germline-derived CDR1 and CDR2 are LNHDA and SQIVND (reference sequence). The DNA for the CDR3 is TGTGCCAGTAGTTTTGCCCGAAGCACAGATACGCAGTATTTT. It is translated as CASSFARSTDTQYF.

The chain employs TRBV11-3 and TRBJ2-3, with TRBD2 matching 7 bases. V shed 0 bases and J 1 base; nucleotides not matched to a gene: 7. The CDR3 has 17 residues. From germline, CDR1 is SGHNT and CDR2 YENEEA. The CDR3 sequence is CASSLDPSGARTDTQYF. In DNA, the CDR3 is TGTGCCAGCAGCTTAGATCCTAGCGGAGCCCGCACAGATACGCAGTATTTT.

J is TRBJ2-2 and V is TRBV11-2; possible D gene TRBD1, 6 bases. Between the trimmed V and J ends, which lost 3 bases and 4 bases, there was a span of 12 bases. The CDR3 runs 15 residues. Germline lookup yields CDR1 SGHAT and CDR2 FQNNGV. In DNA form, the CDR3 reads TGTGCCAGCAGCTTCGTTGCAGGGGCCACCGGGGAGCTGTTTTTT. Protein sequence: CASSFVAGATGELFF.

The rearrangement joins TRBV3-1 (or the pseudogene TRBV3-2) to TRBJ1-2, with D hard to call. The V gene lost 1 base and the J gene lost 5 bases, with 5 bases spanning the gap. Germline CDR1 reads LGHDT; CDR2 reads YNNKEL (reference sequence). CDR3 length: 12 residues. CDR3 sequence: CASSQAAYGYTF. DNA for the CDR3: TGTGCCAGCAGCCAAGCAGCATATGGCTACACCTTC.

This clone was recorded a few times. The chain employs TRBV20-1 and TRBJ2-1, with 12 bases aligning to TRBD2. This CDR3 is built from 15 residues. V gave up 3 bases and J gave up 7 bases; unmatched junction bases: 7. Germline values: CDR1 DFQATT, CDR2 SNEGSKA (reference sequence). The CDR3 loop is CSASRGLAGRNEQFF. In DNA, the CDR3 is TGCAGTGCTAGTCGAGGACTAGCGGGAAGGAATGAGCAGTTCTTC.

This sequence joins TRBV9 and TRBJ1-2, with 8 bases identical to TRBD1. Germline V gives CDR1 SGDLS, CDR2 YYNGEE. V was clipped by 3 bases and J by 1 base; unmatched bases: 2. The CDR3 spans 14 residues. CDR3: CASSAGQVNYGYTF. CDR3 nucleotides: TGTGCCAGCAGCGCGGGACAGGTTAACTATGGCTACACCTTC.